The clone carrying this T cell receptor (beta chain) was seen a few times. TCRdb processed the 5' RACE reads anew with MiXCR; each CDR3 protein has one entry. The table records 200,000 to 250,000 distinct CDR3 sequences, more than 9% of them present only once. Germline V gene lookup returns CDR1 SGHTA and CDR2 FQGTGA. The CDR3 covers 17 residues. V shed 5 bases and J 10 bases; nucleotides not matched to a gene: 14. These data come from a study of CD8 T cells in ankylosing spondylitis. The source of this sequence is a male donor with ankylosing spondylitis or in good health (not recorded which). Sequenced sample: blood, either unsorted or a sorted T cell fraction (not recorded which). The chain is built from TRBV7-3 and TRBJ2-2, with 12 bases fitting TRBD2. Written as DNA, the CDR3 is TGTGCCAGCAGCCGACGGACCGGGACTAGCGGGTCGGTGGAGCTGTTTTTT. Amino acid sequence: CASSRRTGTSGSVELFF. Complete variable domain (other parts from reference TRBV7-3 and TRBJ2-2): GAGVSQTPSNKVTEKGKYVELRCDPISGHTALYWYRQSLGQGPEFLIYFQGTGAADDSGLPNDRFFAVRPEGSVSTLKIQRTERGDSAVYLCASSRRTGTSGSVELFFGEGSRLTVL.